Presented here are 11 T cell receptor beta chains from one specimen sequenced in a study of T cell changes during pregnancy in multiple sclerosis. Profiled with immunoSEQ multiplex PCR; TCRdb holds only in-frame clones, not every one. The table lists over 30,000 clones, roughly 91% of them singletons. The sequencing used CD8+ T cells from peripheral blood mononuclear cells, collected in the second trimester of pregnancy. The source is a female donor in good health, enrolled as a control in a pregnancy study.

The gene calls are TRBV7-6 and TRBJ2-7, with 9 bases aligning to TRBD1. The CDR3 is made up of 16 amino acids. CDR1 and CDR2 from the germline V gene are SGHVS and FNYEAQ. Losses at the gene ends were 5 bases for V and 4 bases for J; bases not matched to a gene: 12. As DNA, the CDR3 is TGTGCCAGCAGCGCCTTTACAGGGGGCGACGGTTACGAGCAGTACTTC. Translation: CASSAFTGGDGYEQYF.

The V and J genes are TRBV2 and TRBJ2-7; D possibly corresponds to TRBD1 (6 bases). Trimming took off 3 bases at V and 2 bases at J, with 11 bases between the two ends. The CDR3 has 14 residues. The germline CDR1 and CDR2 sequences are SNHLY and FYNNEI. The CDR3 coding sequence is TGTGCCAGCAGTGACCTGGACAGAGCCTACGAGCAGTACTTC. This encodes CASSDLDRAYEQYF. The entire variable domain, with the rest obtained from reference TRBV2 and TRBJ2-7, is as follows: EPEVTQTPSHQVTQMGQEVILRCVPISNHLYFYWYRQILGQKVEFLVSFYNNEISEKSEIFDDQFSVERPDGSNFTLKIRSTKLEDSAMYFCASSDLDRAYEQYFGPGTRLTVT.

The chain joins TRBV2 to TRBJ2-7; 12 bases map to TRBD1. CDR1 and CDR2 (germline): SNHLY, FYNNEI. The CDR3 spans 17 residues. With V trimmed by 2 bases and J by 5 bases, 10 bases remained unmatched. Here the CDR3 DNA reads TGTGCCAGCAGTGAACAGGTCCTGGGACAGGGGGCCAACGAGCAGTACTTC. Protein: CASSEQVLGQGANEQYF.

This clone is medium-sized (0.01 to 0.1%) by share. V is TRBV2 and J is TRBJ1-2, with D perhaps matching TRBD1 (5 bases). CDR1 is SNHLY, CDR2 FYNNEI, per germline. V was cut by 6 bases and J by 5 bases, with 19 bases left in between. There are 15 residues in the CDR3. CDR3 bases: TGTGCCAGCAGCCTCGACTCGACAGCCCTTTATGGCTACACCTTC. Amino acids: CASSLDSTALYGYTF.

The chain joins TRBV27 to TRBJ1-2; 10 bases are a match to TRBD1. V shed 7 bases, J shed 2 bases, and the junction held 1 base outside the gene matches. In germline, CDR1 is MNHEY, CDR2 SMNVEV (reference sequence). This CDR3 spans 13 amino acids. In DNA, the CDR3 is TGTGCCAGCAAGACAGGGGGCAACTATGGCTACACCTTC. It specifies CASKTGGNYGYTF.

In this sample, this clone turned up once. This chain joins TRBV19 and TRBJ2-7; D is perhaps TRBD2 (5 bases). Germline values: CDR1 LNHDA, CDR2 SQIVND (reference sequence). V was pared by 1 base and J by 7 bases, with 20 bases between. The CDR3 extends over 16 amino acids. CDR3 sequence reads: CASSIVGLGRPGEQYF. CDR3 DNA sequence: TGTGCCAGTAGTATAGTAGGTCTTGGTCGACCGGGAGAGCAGTACTTC.

The CDR3 coding sequence is TGTGCCAGCAGCTCTCCGGGACAGGGCAACACCGGGGAGCTGTTTTTT. Its protein is CASSSPGQGNTGELFF. This sequence joins TRBV7-3 and TRBJ2-2, with 9 nucleotides matching TRBD1. V gave up 4 bases and J gave up 2 bases; unmatched junction bases: 5. This CDR3 has 16 residues. Germline V gene sequence: CDR1 SGHTA, CDR2 FQGTGA.

This rearrangement joins TRBV7-2 to TRBJ1-6; 7 bases line up with TRBD1. The length of the CDR3 is 16 residues. The V gene end was trimmed by 1 base and the J gene end by 7 bases; junction bases not matched to a gene: 7. CDR1 is SGHTA, CDR2 FQGNSA, per germline. CDR3: CASSLVTGLGNSPLHF. CDR3 DNA sequence: TGTGCCAGCAGCTTAGTGACAGGGTTAGGCAATTCACCCCTCCACTTT.

The DNA for the CDR3 is TGCGCCAGCAGCACTGGCCACTCGGGTCAAGAGACCCAGTACTTC. It codes for CASSTGHSGQETQYF. V is TRBV5-1 and J is TRBJ2-5, with no clear D. The CDR3 runs 15 residues. Germline V gene sequence: CDR1 SGHRS, CDR2 YFSETQ. V dropped 4 bases and J dropped 2 bases, with 15 bases sitting between them.

Here the CDR3 reads CAWSSLQGARNSPLHF. CDR3 bases: TGTGCCTGGAGTTCGTTACAGGGGGCGCGAAATTCACCCCTCCACTTT. The chain joins TRBV30 to TRBJ1-6; TRBD1 matches 9 bases. The junction had 9 bases not matched to a gene; V was cut back by 2 bases and J by 7 bases. CDR1 and CDR2 (germline): GTSNPN, SVGIG (reference sequence). The CDR3 is 16 amino acids.

This sequence joins TRBV15 and TRBJ2-1; 12 nucleotides align to TRBD2. The CDR3 loop spans 17 amino acids. After removal of 1 base from V and 6 bases from J, the junction contained 7 bases not matched to a gene. The germline V gene has CDR1 LNHNV and CDR2 YYDKDF (reference sequence). This chain's CDR3 is CATSRGASGGAINEQFF. The CDR3 bases are TGTGCCACCAGCAGAGGGGCTAGCGGGGGGGCAATCAATGAGCAGTTCTTC.